Listed below are T cell receptor beta chains from one sample, sequenced in a study of T-cell reconstitution after alpha-beta-depleted transplantation in children. One entry per CDR3 protein, called by TCRdb with MiXCR from the PCR reads. The data contain about 610,000 distinct CDR3 sequences, 8% to 11% of them singletons. This sample comprised PBMCs from the stem cell graft donor, obtained from the stem cell graft. The source of these receptors is a human donor who donated a stem cell graft to a child with acute myeloid leukemia. Each CDR3 is given with its conserved first and last residue. D genes are given only for firm matches. The size of a clone is reported for some rows only, either as once, few or many, or as a class for expanded clones.

j_gene: TRBJ2-7; abundance: many; v_gene: TRBV9; d_gene: TRBD1; CDR3nt: TGTGCCAGCAGCGCCCGACAGGGCCTCTCCTACGAGCAGTACTTC; CDR3aa: CASSARQGLSYEQYF
j_gene: TRBJ2-5; abundance: many; v_gene: TRBV30; d_gene: .; CDR3nt: TGTGCCTCCTCACAGTTTAAAGAGACCCAGTACTTC; CDR3aa: CASSQFKETQYF
j_gene: TRBJ2-2; abundance: few; v_gene: TRBV24-1; d_gene: .; CDR3nt: TGTGCCACCAGTGGGTCCCGCGGCTTAACGAACACCGGGGAGCTGTTTTTT; CDR3aa: CATSGSRGLTNTGELFF
j_gene: TRBJ2-7; abundance: .; v_gene: TRBV11-3; d_gene: TRBD2; CDR3nt: TGTGCCAGCAGCTTAAACCTTACTAGCGGGAGGCATTCCTACGAGCAGTACTTC; CDR3aa: CASSLNLTSGRHSYEQYF
j_gene: TRBJ1-1; abundance: many; v_gene: TRBV27; d_gene: .; CDR3nt: TGTGCCAGCAGCTTGAAAGGGAACACTGAAGCTTTCTTT; CDR3aa: CASSLKGNTEAFF
j_gene: TRBJ2-7; abundance: few; v_gene: TRBV11-2; d_gene: .; CDR3nt: TGTGCCAGCAGCTTGAATCCACCCAACGAGCAGTACTTC; CDR3aa: CASSLNPPNEQYF
j_gene: TRBJ2-7; abundance: few; v_gene: TRBV7-2; d_gene: .; CDR3nt: TGTGCCAGCAGCTTAGCGCCAGGCAGCTACTCCTACGAGCAGTACTTC; CDR3aa: CASSLAPGSYSYEQYF
j_gene: TRBJ2-7; abundance: .; v_gene: TRBV29-1; d_gene: TRBD2; CDR3nt: TGCAGCGTTGGTTCGTCTAGCGGGAGTAACGAGCAGTACTTC; CDR3aa: CSVGSSSGSNEQYF
j_gene: TRBJ1-4; abundance: few; v_gene: TRBV5-6; d_gene: .; CDR3nt: TGTGCCAGCAGCTTGGGGCGGAGAGGGAGTGAAAAACTGTTTTTT; CDR3aa: CASSLGRRGSEKLFF
j_gene: TRBJ2-7; abundance: many; v_gene: TRBV28; d_gene: TRBD1; CDR3nt: TGTGCCAGCAGTCCCCGGACAGGGCTAATGGCCTACGAGCAGTACTTC; CDR3aa: CASSPRTGLMAYEQYF
j_gene: TRBJ2-2; abundance: many; v_gene: TRBV10-2; d_gene: TRBD2; CDR3nt: TGCGCCAGCAGGGGGACTAGATCGGTGATCGGGGAGCTGTTTTTT; CDR3aa: CASRGTRSVIGELFF
j_gene: TRBJ2-1; abundance: few; v_gene: TRBV6-2/TRBV6-3; d_gene: .; CDR3nt: TGTGCCAGCAGTTATTATTCTGGGAATGAGCAGTTCTTC; CDR3aa: CASSYYSGNEQFF
j_gene: TRBJ2-3; abundance: many; v_gene: TRBV10-3; d_gene: .; CDR3nt: TGTGCCATCAGTGAGTTCACCACAGATACGCAGTATTTT; CDR3aa: CAISEFTTDTQYF
j_gene: TRBJ1-5; abundance: many; v_gene: TRBV20-1; d_gene: .; CDR3nt: TGCAGTGCTAGAGACATCTTGCGGGCCGGTCAGAATCAGCCCCAGCATTTT; CDR3aa: CSARDILRAGQNQPQHF
j_gene: TRBJ2-1; abundance: many; v_gene: TRBV5-1; d_gene: .; CDR3nt: TGCGCCAGCAGCTTAGACAGACACAATGAGCAGTTCTTC; CDR3aa: CASSLDRHNEQFF
j_gene: TRBJ1-5; abundance: many; v_gene: TRBV6-5; d_gene: .; CDR3nt: TGTGCCAGCAGTCCTACGACGGATCAGCCCCAGCATTTT; CDR3aa: CASSPTTDQPQHF